This is a list of T cell receptor beta chains from one sample in a study of cytomegalovirus exposure and HLA in healthy donors. Measured with immunoSEQ multiplex PCR; TCRdb has only the in-frame clones, and not every one. Here the sample spans roughly 200,000 clones, over 70% being singletons. Sequencing input: PBMCs. The receptors stem from a woman in her forties or fifties in good health and CMV-seronegative. The CDR3 runs from the conserved cysteine through the conserved F or W. D genes are given only for firm matches. Part of the rows lack a size; the others show once, few, many or a class for expanded clones.

D: TRBD2; J: TRBJ2-1; size: .; V: TRBV18; CDR3: CASSPGTSRNEQFF; DNA: TGTGCCAGCTCACCAGGGACTAGCAGAAATGAGCAGTTCTTC
D: TRBD2; J: TRBJ2-2; size: once; V: TRBV5-6; CDR3: CASSFLAGDGTIGELFF; DNA: TGTGCCAGCAGCTTCCTAGCGGGAGATGGGACGATCGGGGAGCTGTTTTTT
D: TRBD1; J: TRBJ2-7; size: .; V: TRBV7-9; CDR3: CASSYWTGKELRSYEQYF; DNA: TGTGCCAGCAGCTACTGGACAGGGAAGGAACTCAGGTCCTACGAGCAGTACTTC
D: .; J: TRBJ2-7; size: .; V: TRBV28; CDR3: CATRSGGRTYEQYF; DNA: TGTGCCACCCGCTCTGGGGGGAGGACCTACGAGCAGTACTTC
D: .; J: TRBJ2-7; size: .; V: TRBV5-1; CDR3: CASSLVMTGGRIYEQYF; DNA: TGCGCCAGCAGCTTGGTGATGACAGGCGGAAGAATCTACGAGCAGTACTTC
D: .; J: TRBJ2-6; size: .; V: TRBV7-9; CDR3: CPSSLGHLPLSGANVLTF; DNA: TGTCCCAGCAGCCTTGGACACCTGCCACTCTCTGGGGCCAACGTCCTGACTTTC
D: TRBD2; J: TRBJ2-5; size: .; V: TRBV18; CDR3: CASSPRSSGRITETQYF; DNA: TGTGCCAGCTCACCACGGTCTAGCGGGAGAATCACGGAGACCCAGTACTTC
D: TRBD1; J: TRBJ2-7; size: .; V: TRBV28; CDR3: CASGSGTGIHEQYF; DNA: TGTGCCAGCGGGTCCGGGACAGGGATCCACGAGCAGTACTTC
D: .; J: TRBJ1-4; size: .; V: TRBV2; CDR3: CATQTGLDKNEKLFF; DNA: TGTGCCACCCAGACAGGACTAGACAAAAATGAAAAACTGTTTTTT
D: .; J: TRBJ1-5; size: .; V: TRBV5-8; CDR3: CASSVGRVNQPQHF; DNA: TGTGCCAGCAGCGTGGGGAGGGTCAATCAGCCCCAGCATTTT
D: TRBD2; J: TRBJ2-5; size: .; V: TRBV4-1; CDR3: CASPSGETQYF; DNA: TGCGCCAGTCCTAGCGGAGAGACCCAGTACTTC
D: TRBD1; J: TRBJ1-6; size: .; V: TRBV7-8; CDR3: CASSLVGQNPLHF; DNA: TGTGCCAGCAGCTTAGTGGGACAGAATCCCCTCCACTTT
D: TRBD1; J: TRBJ1-1; size: .; V: TRBV6-5; CDR3: CATQGDTEAFF; DNA: TGTGCCACCCAGGGGGACACTGAAGCTTTCTTT
D: .; J: TRBJ1-5; size: .; V: TRBV4-1; CDR3: CASSLDTGNQPQHF; DNA: TGCGCCAGCAGCCTTGACACAGGCAATCAGCCCCAGCATTTT
D: TRBD2; J: TRBJ2-7; size: .; V: TRBV19; CDR3: CASSRTSGSSYEQYF; DNA: TGTGCCAGTAGCAGGACTAGCGGGAGCTCCTACGAGCAGTACTTC
D: TRBD2; J: TRBJ2-2; size: .; V: TRBV6-5; CDR3: CASSSLAGAPGELFF; DNA: TGTGCCAGCAGTTCCTTAGCGGGGGCCCCCGGGGAGCTGTTTTTT
D: .; J: TRBJ2-7; size: .; V: TRBV6-5; CDR3: CASSYGDFGGAEQYF; DNA: TGTGCCAGCAGTTACGGGGACTTTGGTGGCGCCGAGCAGTACTTC
D: TRBD1; J: TRBJ2-7; size: .; V: TRBV5-4; CDR3: CASSSGQGNEQYF; DNA: TGTGCCAGCAGCTCCGGACAGGGCAACGAGCAGTACTTC
D: .; J: TRBJ1-1; size: few; V: TRBV5-6; CDR3: CASSFWGRHTEAFF; DNA: TGTGCCAGCAGCTTCTGGGGGAGGCACACTGAAGCTTTCTTT
D: .; J: TRBJ2-7; size: .; V: TRBV11-1; CDR3: CASSSDKSYEQYF; DNA: TGTGCCAGCAGCTCGGACAAGTCCTACGAGCAGTACTTC
D: .; J: TRBJ2-7; size: .; V: TRBV18; CDR3: CASSPEGTYEQYF; DNA: TGTGCCAGCTCACCAGAGGGAACCTACGAGCAGTACTTC
D: .; J: TRBJ2-7; size: .; V: TRBV2; CDR3: CASSETTGWGEQYF; DNA: TGTGCCAGCAGTGAGACGACAGGATGGGGAGAGCAGTACTTC
D: .; J: TRBJ2-3; size: .; V: TRBV5-4; CDR3: CASKGVDTQYF; DNA: TGTGCCAGCAAAGGAGTAGATACGCAGTATTTT
D: .; J: TRBJ1-2; size: .; V: TRBV4-3; CDR3: CASSQEGTDNYGYTF; DNA: TGCGCCAGCAGCCAAGAGGGCACAGACAACTATGGCTACACCTTC
D: TRBD1; J: TRBJ2-1; size: .; V: TRBV6-1; CDR3: CASSGRDRGYNEQFF; DNA: TGTGCCAGCAGTGGGAGGGACAGGGGGTACAATGAGCAGTTCTTC
D: .; J: TRBJ1-1; size: .; V: TRBV28; CDR3: CASIVRGTEAFF; DNA: TGTGCCAGCATCGTCCGAGGGACTGAAGCTTTCTTT
D: TRBD2; J: TRBJ2-7; size: .; V: TRBV2; CDR3: CASSRLAEGYEQYF; DNA: TGTGCCAGCAGTAGACTAGCAGAGGGCTACGAGCAGTACTTC
D: .; J: TRBJ2-3; size: .; V: TRBV7-8; CDR3: CASSLYSPVWGTDTQYF; DNA: TGTGCCAGCAGCTTATACAGCCCGGTCTGGGGCACAGATACGCAGTATTTT
D: .; J: TRBJ1-1; size: .; V: TRBV5-1; CDR3: CASSLEGVGRGSTEAFF; DNA: TGCGCCAGCAGCTTGGAGGGTGTAGGGAGGGGATCCACTGAAGCTTTCTTT
D: TRBD1; J: TRBJ1-5; size: .; V: TRBV2; CDR3: CASRTGGQPQHF; DNA: TGTGCCAGCCGGACAGGGGGCCAGCCCCAGCATTTT
D: .; J: TRBJ1-1; size: .; V: TRBV27; CDR3: CASSFEFTNTEAFF; DNA: TGTGCCAGCAGTTTTGAGTTTACGAACACTGAAGCTTTCTTT
D: .; J: TRBJ1-1; size: once; V: TRBV11-2; CDR3: CASSRDTEAFF; DNA: TGTGCCAGCAGCCGGGACACTGAAGCTTTCTTT
D: .; J: TRBJ2-4; size: once; V: TRBV19; CDR3: CASSTNTPGAKNIQYF; DNA: TGTGCCAGTAGTACGAACACCCCAGGGGCCAAAAACATTCAGTACTTC
D: .; J: TRBJ2-1; size: .; V: TRBV5-1; CDR3: CASTSGAYNEQFF; DNA: TGCGCCAGCACCAGCGGAGCCTACAATGAGCAGTTCTTC
D: .; J: TRBJ2-5; size: .; V: TRBV4-1; CDR3: CASSRQRGGAEETQYF; DNA: TGCGCCAGCAGCCGCCAGAGGGGGGGGGCAGAGGAGACCCAGTACTTC
D: .; J: TRBJ1-5; size: .; V: TRBV5-6; CDR3: CASSPGGYSNQPQHF; DNA: TGTGCCAGCAGCCCCGGGGGATATAGCAATCAGCCCCAGCATTTT
D: .; J: TRBJ2-7; size: .; V: TRBV4-3; CDR3: CASSQDYAGEGYEQYF; DNA: TGCGCCAGCAGCCAAGATTATGCAGGGGAAGGATACGAGCAGTACTTC
D: .; J: TRBJ2-7; size: .; V: TRBV9; CDR3: CASSVVSMSEQYF; DNA: TGTGCCAGCAGCGTAGTGAGTATGAGCGAGCAGTACTTC
D: .; J: TRBJ2-7; size: .; V: TRBV5-1; CDR3: CASSLGLGPTYEQYF; DNA: TGCGCCAGCAGCTTGGGTTTGGGCCCCACCTACGAGCAGTACTTC
D: TRBD2; J: TRBJ2-3; size: .; V: TRBV7-2; CDR3: CASSSLAGFTDTQYF; DNA: TGTGCCAGCAGCTCTTTAGCGGGATTCACAGATACGCAGTATTTT
D: TRBD2; J: TRBJ2-5; size: .; V: TRBV7-9; CDR3: CASSFGTSGGEETQYF; DNA: TGTGCCAGCAGCTTCGGGACTAGCGGGGGGGAAGAGACCCAGTACTTC
D: TRBD1; J: TRBJ1-5; size: .; V: TRBV28; CDR3: CASSPSGQGLAQPQHF; DNA: TGTGCCAGCAGTCCCTCCGGACAGGGGTTAGCTCAGCCCCAGCATTTT
D: TRBD1; J: TRBJ2-7; size: once; V: TRBV14; CDR3: CASSPIGLQGAEQYF; DNA: TGTGCCAGCAGCCCAATCGGACTACAGGGGGCCGAGCAGTACTTC
D: TRBD2; J: TRBJ2-7; size: once; V: TRBV7-2; CDR3: CASSSGLANGLYEQYF; DNA: TGTGCCAGCAGCTCCGGACTAGCGAATGGCCTCTACGAGCAGTACTTC
D: TRBD1; J: TRBJ2-1; size: .; V: TRBV5-4; CDR3: CASSSRDRAPNEQFF; DNA: TGTGCCAGCAGCTCCCGGGACAGGGCTCCTAATGAGCAGTTCTTC
D: .; J: TRBJ2-1; size: .; V: TRBV10-3; CDR3: CAIRYRSSYNEQFF; DNA: TGTGCCATCAGGTACAGGAGCTCCTACAATGAGCAGTTCTTC
D: TRBD2; J: TRBJ2-5; size: .; V: TRBV28; CDR3: CASRVAGDQETQYF; DNA: TGTGCCAGCAGAGTAGCGGGGGATCAAGAGACCCAGTACTTC
D: TRBD1; J: TRBJ2-7; size: .; V: TRBV13; CDR3: CANRGQDILYEQYF; DNA: TGTGCCAACCGGGGACAGGACATCCTCTACGAGCAGTACTTC
D: .; J: TRBJ2-7; size: .; V: TRBV19; CDR3: CASSSPTGSYEQYF; DNA: TGTGCCAGTAGCTCCCCGACAGGATCCTACGAGCAGTACTTC
D: .; J: TRBJ2-5; size: .; V: TRBV6-1; CDR3: CASSDVGGPYQETQYF; DNA: TGTGCCAGCAGTGATGTGGGGGGTCCATACCAAGAGACCCAGTACTTC
D: TRBD1; J: TRBJ1-2; size: .; V: TRBV11-2; CDR3: CASSQQGILIYGYTF; DNA: TGTGCCAGCAGCCAACAGGGGATCCTAATCTATGGCTACACCTTC